Presented here are 26 T cell receptor beta chains from one specimen sequenced in a study of T cells in Graves' hyperthyroidism and ophthalmopathy. Amplified TCR beta CDR3 regions came from RNA transcripts. TCR CDR3 underwent first-round RT-PCR with the HTBI primer set. TCRdb analysed the multiplex PCR reads with MiXCR anew, one entry per CDR3 protein. The sample has about 560,000 distinct CDR3 sequences, approximately 44% seen once. Sequencing used peripheral blood or thyroid tissue (not recorded which). All receptors come from a woman aged 18-35 years with Graves' hyperthyroidism.

To note about this clonotype: This may be a read error, as it is one base from a much larger clone. The J gene is TRBJ2-7, the V gene TRBV9; a weak D match, TRBD2 (6 bases). The germline V gene has CDR1 SGDLS and CDR2 YYNGEE. The V end was cut by 0 bases, the J end by 6 bases, with 13 bases between. The CDR3 loop spans 14 amino acids. The CDR3 region has the DNA TGTGCCAGCAGCGTAGATCCTAACGGGAGCGAGCAGTACTTC. This translates into CASSVDPNGSEQYF.

This chain uses TRBV20-1 with TRBJ2-5, with 7 bases aligning to TRBD1. CDR1 and CDR2 (germline): DFQATT, SNEGSKA (reference sequence). Trimming took 5 bases from V and 7 from J; bases not matched to a gene: 10. CDR3 length equals 13 residues. This CDR3 reads CSAGTAGGGTQYF. The DNA of the CDR3 is TGCAGTGCTGGCACCGCAGGGGGTGGGACCCAGTACTTC.

This clonotype occurred a few times. The V gene is TRBV7-9, the J gene TRBJ1-3; no firm D call. V was shortened by 5 bases and J by 0 bases, with 11 bases between the two germline ends. Looked up from germline, CDR1 is SEHNR and CDR2 is FQNEAQ (reference sequence). This CDR3 comprises 15 residues. CDR3 bases: TGTGCCAGCAGCCTGCCGTATAACTCTGGAAACACCATATATTTT. Encoded protein: CASSLPYNSGNTIYF.

Ten or more counts support this clonotype. The chain combines TRBV2 with TRBJ1-6; TRBD1 is a possible D gene (6 bases). Looked up from germline, CDR1 is SNHLY and CDR2 is FYNNEI. The CDR3 is made up of 15 amino acids. V lost 8 bases and J lost 6, with 17 bases in between. In nucleotides, the CDR3 is TGTGCCAGCGAACAGGGACGGGAATTTAATTCACCCCTCCACTTT. It codes for CASEQGREFNSPLHF. Together with reference TRBV2 and TRBJ1-6, the CDR3 gives the full variable domain: EPEVTQTPSHQVTQMGQEVILRCVPISNHLYFYWYRQILGQKVEFLVSFYNNEISEKSEIFDDQFSVERPDGSNFTLKIRSTKLEDSAMYFCASEQGREFNSPLHFGNGTRLTVT.

This clonotype has only a few counts. This sequence may be a read error, since a much larger clone differs from it by one base. The chain couples TRBV25-1 to TRBJ1-1; unclear D gene. V lost 7 bases and J 0 bases, leaving 6 bases between the germline ends. Germline V gene sequence: CDR1 MGHDK, CDR2 SYGVNS. This CDR3 is 12 amino acids long. In DNA form, the CDR3 reads TGTGCCAGCACTTCGTTGAACACTGAAGCTTTCTTT. Translation: CASTSLNTEAFF. The full variable domain, with the rest looked up from reference TRBV25-1 and TRBJ1-1, is EADIYQTPRYLVIGTGKKITLECSQTMGHDKMYWYQQDPGMELHLIHYSYGVNSTEKGDLSSESTVSRIRTEHFPLTLESARPSHTSQYLCASTSLNTEAFFGQGTRLTVV.

By share, this clonotype counts as medium-sized. V usage is TRBV15 and J usage is TRBJ1-2; the D is unclear. With 1 base removed from V and 4 bases from J, the gap between germline ends came to 7 bases. This CDR3 region has 13 residues. Germline-derived CDR1 and CDR2 are LNHNV and YYDKDF (reference sequence). The CDR3 protein is CATSRVGGYGYTF. The CDR3 DNA sequence: TGTGCCACCAGCAGAGTTGGCGGCTATGGCTACACCTTC.

Comments on this clonotype: One base away lies a much larger clone, so this may be a sequencing read error. The gene calls are TRBV7-9 and TRBJ1-2; TRBD1 aligns across 7 bases. This CDR3 is 14 amino acids long. The J segment lost 3 bases and the V segment lost 5 bases, leaving 6 bases of the junction unmatched. Germline lookup yields CDR1 SEHNR and CDR2 FQNEAQ (reference sequence). The CDR3, as DNA: TGTGCCAGCAGCCAAGTTGGGACAGACTATGGCTACACCTTC. This encodes CASSQVGTDYGYTF. Looking up the rest from reference TRBV7-9 and TRBJ1-2 gives the full variable domain: DTGVSQNPRHKITKRGQNVTFRCDPISEHNRLYWYRQTLGQGPEFLTYFQNEAQLEKSRLLSDRFSAERPKGSFSTLEIQRTEQGDSAMYLCASSQVGTDYGYTFGSGTRLTVV.

Concerning this clonotype: Lacking the conserved final phenylalanine or tryptophan, this CDR3 likely reflects a read error. The chain has TRBV7-9 and TRBJ2-7, with 12 bases matching TRBD2. The CDR3 sequence is 15 residues long. J was trimmed by 5 bases and V by 5 bases; bases with no gene match: 7. Germline CDR1 is SEHNR and CDR2 is FQNEAQ (reference sequence). CDR3: CASSHRTSGNNEQYL. The CDR3 DNA reads TGTGCCAGCAGCCATCGGACTAGCGGGAACAACGAGCAGTACCTC.

This clonotype was recorded at least ten times. The gene calls are TRBV5-6 and TRBJ2-5, with D perhaps TRBD2 (6 bases). This CDR3 contains 14 residues. Deletions cut 0 bases from V and 5 bases from J, with 11 bases between. CDR1 is SGHDT, CDR2 YYEEEE, per germline. The CDR3 nucleotides are TGTGCCAGCAGCTTGGGGAGGGGATATGAGACCCAGTACTTC. Protein product: CASSLGRGYETQYF.

CDR3: CAIRGVYGYTF. DNA for the CDR3: TGTGCCATCAGGGGAGTTTATGGCTACACCTTC. The V gene is TRBV10-3, the J gene TRBJ1-2; D remains ambiguous. The CDR3 loop spans 11 amino acids. CDR1 ENHRY and CDR2 SYGVKD come from the germline V gene. Trimming pared 6 bases from V and 5 bases from J, leaving 7 bases between.

Details on this clonotype: This is likely a read error, given that the CDR3 carries no conserved phenylalanine or tryptophan at its end. No DNA is shown, since the ends of the CDR3 on it are uncertain; the CDR3 is the one TCRdb lists. The chain uses TRBV24-1 and TRBJ1-4; TRBD1, the table's D call, was not compared with the DNA. Germline V gene sequence: CDR1 KGHDR, CDR2 SFDVKD. The CDR3 is made up of 10 amino acids, end residues included. The CDR3 sequence: CATSDAGPAN.

This clonotype appeared many times. The V call is TRBV7-9, the J call TRBJ2-5; D tentatively reads TRBD1 or TRBD2 (5 bases each). This CDR3 spans 13 amino acids. V was trimmed by 11 bases and J by 2 bases, leaving 15 bases between them. Germline CDR1 and CDR2: SEHNR and FQNEAQ (reference sequence). The CDR3 loop reads CAGRRGDQETQYF. Here the CDR3 DNA reads TGTGCCGGTCGAAGAGGGGATCAAGAGACCCAGTACTTC.

This chain connects TRBV10-3 to TRBJ1-5, with D perhaps TRBD1 (5 bases). V was clipped by 4 bases and J by 5 bases, with 12 bases between them. This CDR3 region has 14 residues. Per the germline V gene, CDR1 is ENHRY and CDR2 is SYGVKD. The CDR3 reads CAISAGGGDQPQHF. CDR3 DNA: TGTGCCATCAGTGCAGGTGGAGGGGATCAGCCCCAGCATTTT.

In regard to this clonotype: The junction does not match germline at one end; this may be a read error. The gene calls are TRBV20-1 and TRBJ1-4; D possibly corresponds to TRBD1 (5 bases). The length of the CDR3 is 8 residues. The germline gives CDR1 DFQATT, CDR2 SNEGSKA (reference sequence). CDR3 residues: CSATIDSF. CDR3 sequence (DNA): TGCAGTGCTACCATAGACAGTTTT.

The table lists this clonotype with a few counts. CDR3 DNA: TGCAGCGGGGGTGGGGGGTGGGGCAATGAGCATTTT. It translates to CSGGGGWGNEHF. J is TRBJ1-5 and V is TRBV29-1, with D possibly being TRBD1 (5 bases). Trimming shortened V by 7 bases and J by 14 bases, and 21 bases separated the two germline ends. The CDR3 covers 12 residues. Looked up from germline, CDR1 is SQVTM and CDR2 is ANQGSEA.

This chain uses TRBV24-1 with TRBJ1-5; no definite D call. This CDR3 region has 14 residues. Trimming took off 11 bases at V and 2 bases at J, with 15 bases between the two ends. Germline V gene data show CDR1 as KGHDR and CDR2 as SFDVKD. The CDR3 DNA reads as TGTGCCAGCAGGCACGGAATTCGCAATCAGCCCCAGCATTTT. Its translation is CASRHGIRNQPQHF.

This clonotype was seen only a few times. The chain couples TRBV20-1 to TRBJ1-6; no reliable D call. Deletions cut 2 bases from V and 5 bases from J, with 10 bases between. Germline V gene lookup returns CDR1 DFQATT and CDR2 SNEGSKA (reference sequence). This CDR3 has 14 residues. CDR3 in amino acids: CSARMANNNSPLHF. CDR3 coding DNA: TGCAGTGCTAGAATGGCAAACAATAATTCACCCCTCCACTTT.

This clonotype was seen a handful of times. The V call is TRBV7-2, the J call TRBJ2-7; TRBD2 might be the D (6 bases). This CDR3 spans 14 amino acids. The germline V gene encodes CDR1 SGHTA and CDR2 FQGNSA. The V end lost 5 bases, the J end lost 3 bases, and 14 bases lay between the germline ends. The CDR3 is CASSPDIGGYEQYF. CDR3 DNA sequence: TGTGCCAGCAGCCCAGACATCGGGGGCTACGAGCAGTACTTC.

This clonotype has more than one count but fewer than ten. The chain links TRBV7-9 to TRBJ2-5; 8 bases fit TRBD2. Germline V lookup: CDR1 SEHNR, CDR2 FQNEAQ (reference sequence). The CDR3 spans 17 residues. Trimming cost V 6 bases and J 5 bases; bases outside gene matches: 17. The CDR3 spells CASRGEPGLELGETQYF. The CDR3 DNA reads as TGTGCCAGCAGGGGGGAGCCGGGACTAGAGTTGGGGGAGACCCAGTACTTC.

This chain joins TRBV29-1 and TRBJ2-7; D unresolved. Deletions cut 6 bases from V and 6 bases from J, with 12 bases between. Germline V gives CDR1 SQVTM, CDR2 ANQGSEA. CDR3 size: 11 residues. Here the CDR3 reads CSVSTNAEQYF. The DNA for the CDR3 is TGCAGCGTCTCTACCAATGCCGAGCAGTACTTC.

This clonotype was recorded once. It may be a read error: a sequence one base away is much more abundant. The V and J genes are TRBV24-1 and TRBJ2-2, with 7 bases that match TRBD1. V shed 3 bases, J shed 1 base, and the junction held 1 base outside the gene matches. CDR1 and CDR2 (germline): KGHDR, SFDVKD. This CDR3 has 15 amino acids. CDR3 residues: CATSDDRENTGELFF. The CDR3 DNA reads as TGTGCCACCAGTGATGACAGGGAGAACACCGGGGAGCTGTTTTTT.

The V and J genes are TRBV19 and TRBJ1-1, with D possibly matching TRBD1 (5 bases). The CDR3 contains 14 residues. Between the trimmed V and J ends, which lost 4 bases and 1 base, there was a span of 10 bases. Germline CDR1 LNHDA, CDR2 SQIVND (reference sequence). In DNA, the CDR3 is TGTGCCAGTAGTACACAGGCGGGGAACACTGAAGCTTTCTTT. This encodes CASSTQAGNTEAFF. The variable domain in full, completed from reference TRBV19 and TRBJ1-1, reads DGGITQSPKYLFRKEGQNVTLSCEQNLNHDAMYWYRQDPGQGLRLIYYSQIVNDFQKGDIAEGYSVSREKKESFPLTVTSAQKNPTAFYLCASSTQAGNTEAFFGQGTRLTVV.

About this clonotype itself: A junction end diverges from the germline sequence, so it may reflect a read error. In nucleotides, the CDR3 is TGCGCCAGCAGCCAAGGAGGGAGGTCTGGGGCCAACGTCCTGACTTTC. It codes for CASSQGGRSGANVLTF. The chain employs TRBV7-9 and TRBJ2-6, with TRBD2 as a possible D gene (6 bases). The CDR3 loop spans 16 amino acids. Germline CDR1 reads SEHNR; CDR2 reads FQNEAQ (reference sequence).

At least ten counts were recorded for this clonotype. The chain is built from TRBV7-2 and TRBJ1-1, with 9 bases lining up with TRBD1. The CDR3 sequence is 15 residues long. V lost 5 bases and J lost 4; bases outside the gene matches: 8. Germline CDR1 is SGHTA and CDR2 is FQGNSA. CDR3 residues: CASSPNGQGITEAFF. The CDR3 DNA sequence: TGTGCCAGCAGCCCCAACGGACAGGGGATCACTGAAGCTTTCTTT.

The V gene is TRBV20-1, the J gene TRBJ1-5, with a tentative D call TRBD1 (5 bases). The V gene's germline CDR1 is DFQATT and CDR2 SNEGSKA (reference sequence). The CDR3 runs to 15 residues. Trimming took off 7 bases at V and 4 bases at J, with 20 bases between the two ends. CDR3 sequence: CSVPDRDGRNQPQHF. The CDR3 nucleotides are TGCAGTGTTCCAGACCGGGACGGCCGTAATCAGCCCCAGCATTTT.

The chain has TRBV7-8 and TRBJ1-1; D may be TRBD1 (6 bases). The length of the CDR3 is 18 residues. Trimming removed 1 base from V and 2 bases from J, with 20 bases in between. The V gene's germline CDR1 is SGHVS and CDR2 FQNEAQ. CDR3 in DNA: TGTGCCAGCAGCTTAGGTTTCTTGACAGGTCTGCGAAACACTGAAGCTTTCTTT. As protein: CASSLGFLTGLRNTEAFF.